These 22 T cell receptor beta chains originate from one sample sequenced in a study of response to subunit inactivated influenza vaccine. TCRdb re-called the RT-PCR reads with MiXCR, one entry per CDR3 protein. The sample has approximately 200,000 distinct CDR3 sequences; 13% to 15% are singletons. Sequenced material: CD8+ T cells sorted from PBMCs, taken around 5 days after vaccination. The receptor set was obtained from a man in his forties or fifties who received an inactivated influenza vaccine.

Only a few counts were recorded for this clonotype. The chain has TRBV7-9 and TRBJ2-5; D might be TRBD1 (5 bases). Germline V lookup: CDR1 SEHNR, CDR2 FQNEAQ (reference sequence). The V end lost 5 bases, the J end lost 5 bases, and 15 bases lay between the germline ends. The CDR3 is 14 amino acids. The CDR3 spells CASSETRVLETQYF. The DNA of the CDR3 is TGTGCCAGCAGCGAAACCAGGGTTTTGGAGACCCAGTACTTC.

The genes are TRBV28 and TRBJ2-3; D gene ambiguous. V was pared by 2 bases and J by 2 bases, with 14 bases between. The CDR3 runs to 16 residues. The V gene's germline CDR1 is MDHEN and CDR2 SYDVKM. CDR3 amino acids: CASSLVRIGSTDTQYF. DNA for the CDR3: TGTGCCAGCAGTTTAGTAAGGATCGGATCCACAGATACGCAGTATTTT.

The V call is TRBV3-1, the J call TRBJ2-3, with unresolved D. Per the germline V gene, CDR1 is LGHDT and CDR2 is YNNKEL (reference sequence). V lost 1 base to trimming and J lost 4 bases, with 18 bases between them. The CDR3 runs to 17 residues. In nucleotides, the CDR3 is TGTGCCAGCAGCCAAGGCTCAGATGCTTTGGGCCCAGATACGCAGTATTTT. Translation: CASSQGSDALGPDTQYF.

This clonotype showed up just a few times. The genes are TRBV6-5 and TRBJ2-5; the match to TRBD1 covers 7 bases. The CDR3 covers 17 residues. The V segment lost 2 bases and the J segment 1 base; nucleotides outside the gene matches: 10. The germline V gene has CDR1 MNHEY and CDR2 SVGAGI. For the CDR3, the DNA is TGTGCCAGCAGTTACGGGACAGCCGGGTGGGTCCAAGAGACCCAGTACTTC. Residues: CASSYGTAGWVQETQYF.

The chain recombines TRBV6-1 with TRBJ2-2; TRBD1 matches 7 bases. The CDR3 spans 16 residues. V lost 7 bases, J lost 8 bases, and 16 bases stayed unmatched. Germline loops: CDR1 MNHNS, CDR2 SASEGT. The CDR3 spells CASTPYWTGSGGELFF. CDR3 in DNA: TGTGCCAGCACCCCCTATTGGACAGGCTCCGGAGGGGAGCTGTTTTTT.

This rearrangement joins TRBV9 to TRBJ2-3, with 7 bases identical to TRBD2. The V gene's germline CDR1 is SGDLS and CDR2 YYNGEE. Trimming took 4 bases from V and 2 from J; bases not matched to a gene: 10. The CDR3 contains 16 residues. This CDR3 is CASSTLLAEPTDTQYF. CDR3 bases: TGTGCCAGCAGCACCCTTCTAGCGGAACCCACAGATACGCAGTATTTT.

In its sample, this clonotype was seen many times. CDR3 bases: TGCGCCAGCAGCGGGGACAGTCCGATCCCTTTCTTT. It is translated as CASSGDSPIPFF. The gene calls are TRBV5-1 and TRBJ1-1, with TRBD1 matching 7 bases. V gave up 4 bases and J gave up 12 bases; unmatched junction bases: 9. Germline assignment: CDR1 SGHRS and CDR2 YFSETQ. The CDR3 spans 12 residues.

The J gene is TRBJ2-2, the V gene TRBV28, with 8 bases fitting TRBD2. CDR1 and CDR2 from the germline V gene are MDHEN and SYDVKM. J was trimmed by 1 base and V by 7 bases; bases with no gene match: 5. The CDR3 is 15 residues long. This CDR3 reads CASTREGRNTGELFF. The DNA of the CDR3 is TGTGCCAGCACTCGGGAGGGGAGGAACACCGGGGAGCTGTTTTTT.

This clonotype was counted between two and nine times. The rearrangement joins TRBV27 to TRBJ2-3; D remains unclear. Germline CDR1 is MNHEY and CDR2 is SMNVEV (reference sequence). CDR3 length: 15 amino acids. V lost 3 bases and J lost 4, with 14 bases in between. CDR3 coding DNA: TGTGCCAGCAGTTTGGAATCCCGCCCCCCAGATACGCAGTATTTT. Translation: CASSLESRPPDTQYF.

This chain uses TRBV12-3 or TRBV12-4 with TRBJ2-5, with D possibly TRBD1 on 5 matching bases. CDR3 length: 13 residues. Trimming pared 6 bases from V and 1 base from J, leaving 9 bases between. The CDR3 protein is CASRDSFQETQYF. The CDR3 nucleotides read TGTGCCAGCAGAGACAGTTTCCAAGAGACCCAGTACTTC.

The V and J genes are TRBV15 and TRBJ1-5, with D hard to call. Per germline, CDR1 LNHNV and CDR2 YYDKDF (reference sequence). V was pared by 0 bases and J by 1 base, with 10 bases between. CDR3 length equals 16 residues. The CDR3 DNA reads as TGTGCCACCAGCAGAGATGTCAAAAGAAGCAATCAGCCCCAGCATTTT. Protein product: CATSRDVKRSNQPQHF.

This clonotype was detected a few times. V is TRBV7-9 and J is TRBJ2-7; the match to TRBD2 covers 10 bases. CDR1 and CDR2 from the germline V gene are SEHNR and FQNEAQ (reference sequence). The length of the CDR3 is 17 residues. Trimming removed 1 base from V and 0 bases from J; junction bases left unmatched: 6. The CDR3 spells CASSLVVIAGGSYEQYF. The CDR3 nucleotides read TGTGCCAGCAGCTTAGTGGTAATAGCGGGAGGCTCCTACGAGCAGTACTTC.

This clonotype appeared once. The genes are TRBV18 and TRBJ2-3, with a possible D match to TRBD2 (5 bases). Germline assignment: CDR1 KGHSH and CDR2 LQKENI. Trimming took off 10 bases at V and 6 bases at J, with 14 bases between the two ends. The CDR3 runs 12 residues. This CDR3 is CATREPADTQYF. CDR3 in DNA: TGTGCCACGAGGGAACCGGCGGATACGCAGTATTTT.

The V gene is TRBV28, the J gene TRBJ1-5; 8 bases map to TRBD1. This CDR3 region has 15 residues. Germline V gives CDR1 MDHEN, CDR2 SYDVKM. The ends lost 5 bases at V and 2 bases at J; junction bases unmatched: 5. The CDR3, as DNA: TGTGCCAGCAGTGGGACGACAGGGGGCAATCAGCCCCAGCATTTT. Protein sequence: CASSGTTGGNQPQHF.

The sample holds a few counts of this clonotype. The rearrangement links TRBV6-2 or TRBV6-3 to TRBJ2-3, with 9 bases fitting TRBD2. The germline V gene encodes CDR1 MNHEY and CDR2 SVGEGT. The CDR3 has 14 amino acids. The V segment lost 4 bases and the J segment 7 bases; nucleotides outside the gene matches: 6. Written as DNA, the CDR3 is TGTGCCAGCAGTTGGACTAGCGATAGATATACGCAGTATTTT. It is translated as CASSWTSDRYTQYF.

The CDR3 nucleotides read TGTGCCAGCAGCGAGGGGTTTCTACAGCCCCAGCATTTT. It yields the protein CASSEGFLQPQHF. This chain joins TRBV14 and TRBJ1-5; a weak D match, TRBD1 (5 bases). The CDR3 consists of 13 residues. From germline, CDR1 is SGHDN and CDR2 FVKESK. V was shortened by 5 bases and J by 7 bases, with 12 bases between the two germline ends.

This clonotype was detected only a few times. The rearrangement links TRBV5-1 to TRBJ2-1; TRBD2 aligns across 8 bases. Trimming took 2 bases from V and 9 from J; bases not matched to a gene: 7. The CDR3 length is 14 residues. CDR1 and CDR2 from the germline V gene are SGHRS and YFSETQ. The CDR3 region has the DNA TGCGCCAGCAGCTTTCTGGGACTAGACGGTGAGCAGTTCTTC. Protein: CASSFLGLDGEQFF.

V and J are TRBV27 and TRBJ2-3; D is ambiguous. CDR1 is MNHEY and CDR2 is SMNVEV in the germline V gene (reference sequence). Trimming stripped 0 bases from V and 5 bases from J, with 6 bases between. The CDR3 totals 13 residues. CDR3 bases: TGTGCCAGCAGTTTATCGGGTTTAGATACGCAGTATTTT. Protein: CASSLSGLDTQYF.

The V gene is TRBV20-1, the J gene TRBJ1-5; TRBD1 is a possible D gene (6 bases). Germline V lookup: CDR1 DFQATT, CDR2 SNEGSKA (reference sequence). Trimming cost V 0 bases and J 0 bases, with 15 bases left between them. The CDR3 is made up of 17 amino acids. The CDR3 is CSARDLQGPGSNQPQHF. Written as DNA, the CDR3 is TGCAGTGCTAGAGATTTACAGGGCCCAGGTAGCAATCAGCCCCAGCATTTT.

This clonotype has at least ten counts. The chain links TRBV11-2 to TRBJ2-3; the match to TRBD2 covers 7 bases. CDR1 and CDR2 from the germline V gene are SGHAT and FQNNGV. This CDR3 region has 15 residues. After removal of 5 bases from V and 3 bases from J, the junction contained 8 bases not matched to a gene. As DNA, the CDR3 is TGTGCCAGCAGCCCCACCCGGGGGGAGACAGATACGCAGTATTTT. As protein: CASSPTRGETDTQYF.

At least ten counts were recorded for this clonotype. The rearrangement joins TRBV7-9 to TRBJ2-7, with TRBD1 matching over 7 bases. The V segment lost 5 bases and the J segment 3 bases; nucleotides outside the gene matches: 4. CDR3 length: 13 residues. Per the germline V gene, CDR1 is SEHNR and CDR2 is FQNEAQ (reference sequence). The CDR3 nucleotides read TGTGCCAGCAGCCTGGGACAGTACTACGAGCAGTACTTC. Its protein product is CASSLGQYYEQYF.

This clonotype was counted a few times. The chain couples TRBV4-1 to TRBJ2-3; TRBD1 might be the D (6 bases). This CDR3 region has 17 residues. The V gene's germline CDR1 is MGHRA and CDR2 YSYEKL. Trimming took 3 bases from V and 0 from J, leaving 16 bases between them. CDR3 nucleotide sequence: TGCGCCAGCAGCCACGTTCCAGTGGGGGCTAGCACAGATACGCAGTATTTT. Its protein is CASSHVPVGASTDTQYF.